A selection of T cell receptor beta chains follows, all from one sample in a study of cytomegalovirus exposure and HLA in healthy donors. The data were produced by immunoSEQ multiplex PCR, yet TCRdb's version contains in-frame clones alone and is incomplete. The data show roughly 150,000 clones, over 70% seen once. Sequencing input: PBMCs. Receptors originate from a woman aged 18-29 years in good health and CMV-seronegative. CDR3s include the opening cysteine and the closing phenylalanine or tryptophan. D genes are given only for firm matches. Rows may omit the clone size; those that give it use once, few, many or a size class.

j_gene,len,abundance,d_gene,v_gene,CDR3nt,CDR3aa
TRBJ2-7,14,few,TRBD1,TRBV7-6,TGTGCCAGCACCTCTGGACAGGGGGCAAGGGAGCAGTACTTC,CASTSGQGAREQYF
TRBJ2-3,16,NA,NA,TRBV11-3,TGTGCCAGCAGCCCGTGGACAGACGAATTCACAGATACGCAGTATTTT,CASSPWTDEFTDTQYF
TRBJ1-2,13,NA,NA,TRBV5-1,TGCGCCAGCAGCACCGAGGGGGGGGATGGCTACACCTTC,CASSTEGGDGYTF
TRBJ2-3,14,NA,TRBD2,TRBV7-9,TGTGCCAGCAGCCCTAGCGGGGGGACAGATACGCAGTATTTT,CASSPSGGTDTQYF
TRBJ2-7,13,NA,TRBD2,TRBV6-1,TGTGCCAGCACCTCTAGCGGGGGATACGAGCAGTACTTC,CASTSSGGYEQYF
TRBJ2-7,12,NA,TRBD2,TRBV28,TGTGCCAGCAGTAGACTAGCGCACGAGCAGTACTTC,CASSRLAHEQYF
TRBJ1-1,15,NA,NA,TRBV11-2,TGTGCCAGCAGCTTAGGCACGGGGGGGAACACTGAAGCTTTCTTT,CASSLGTGGNTEAFF
TRBJ1-1,17,NA,TRBD1,TRBV5-1,TGCGCCAGCAGTCGAGGACAGGGGTTTAACATGAACACTGAAGCTTTCTTT,CASSRGQGFNMNTEAFF
TRBJ2-1,15,NA,NA,TRBV5-1,TGCGCCAGCAGCTTCCAGGGGACCCAGGGGAATGAGCAGTTCTTC,CASSFQGTQGNEQFF
TRBJ1-2,13,NA,NA,TRBV19,TGTGCCAGTAGGACTGAGGGAACCTATGGCTACACCTTC,CASRTEGTYGYTF
TRBJ1-1,14,NA,NA,TRBV6-6,TGTGCCAGCAGTTCTACCTCCAGCGGGGGTGAAGCTTTCTTT,CASSSTSSGGEAFF
TRBJ2-3,15,NA,TRBD2,TRBV30,TGTGCCAGGAGCGGGGCGGGGTTGAGGACAGATACGCAGTATTTT,CARSGAGLRTDTQYF
TRBJ2-7,14,NA,TRBD1,TRBV5-4,TGTGCCAGCAGCGCAGGGGGCACGGGCTACGAGCAGTACTTC,CASSAGGTGYEQYF
TRBJ2-5,16,NA,TRBD2,TRBV5-4,TGTGCCAGCAGCCAAGGGACTAGCGGGTACCAAGAGACCCAGTACTTC,CASSQGTSGYQETQYF
TRBJ1-1,14,NA,NA,TRBV6-5,TGTGCCAGCAGTTACCTCTCCGCGAGCACTGAAGCTTTCTTT,CASSYLSASTEAFF
TRBJ1-1,15,once,TRBD1,TRBV19,TGTGCCAGTAGTATCGGGACAGAAGTAAACACTGAAGCTTTCTTT,CASSIGTEVNTEAFF
TRBJ1-1,16,NA,NA,TRBV11-2,TGTGCCAGCAGCTCACCCGGGGTTGGGGGGGGCACTGAAGCTTTCTTT,CASSSPGVGGGTEAFF
TRBJ1-2,13,NA,NA,TRBV6-1,TGTGCCAGCAGAGACAGTGGTGGGTATGGCTACACCTTC,CASRDSGGYGYTF
TRBJ2-7,15,NA,TRBD2,TRBV9,TGTGCCAGCAGCCCCCTAGCGGGGGGTACCTACGAGCAGTACTTC,CASSPLAGGTYEQYF
TRBJ1-2,12,NA,NA,TRBV5-4,TGTGCCAGCAGTTATGACAGCTATGGCTACACCTTC,CASSYDSYGYTF
TRBJ2-3,17,NA,TRBD2,TRBV5-1,TGCGCCAGCAGCTTGGCAGGGACTAGCGGGGGCACAGATACGCAGTATTTT,CASSLAGTSGGTDTQYF
TRBJ1-5,15,NA,NA,TRBV28,TGTGCCAGCAGCCCCCGTGGGGGGGGCAATCAGCCCCAGCATTTT,CASSPRGGGNQPQHF
TRBJ2-5,19,NA,TRBD2,TRBV11-2,TGTGCCAGCAGCCGCCCCTTTGGCGGGGGGCAAACCCTCCAAGAGACCCAGTACTTC,CASSRPFGGGQTLQETQYF
TRBJ2-2,19,once,TRBD2,TRBV10-3,TGTGCCATCAGACAAAGCCATAGCGGGGGGCCCCGAGGCACCGGGGAGCTGTTTTTT,CAIRQSHSGGPRGTGELFF
TRBJ1-4,16,NA,NA,TRBV4-1,TGCGCCAGCAGCCAAAGGACTGTCACTGCTAATGAAAAACTGTTTTTT,CASSQRTVTANEKLFF
TRBJ1-2,14,NA,TRBD1,TRBV7-9,TGTGCCAGCAGCTACGGGACAGGAAACTATGGCTACACCTTC,CASSYGTGNYGYTF
TRBJ1-5,14,NA,NA,TRBV6-6,TGTGCCAGCAGTCTCCGACAGGCTTATCAGCCCCAGCATTTT,CASSLRQAYQPQHF
TRBJ1-1,13,once,TRBD1,TRBV27,TGTGCCAGCAGCGGACAGGGCCAAACTGAAGCTTTCTTT,CASSGQGQTEAFF
TRBJ2-1,14,NA,NA,TRBV28,TGTGCCAGCACCCTCGGGACACACTACAATGAGCAGTTCTTC,CASTLGTHYNEQFF
TRBJ2-3,15,NA,NA,TRBV19,TGTGCCAGTAGTATTGAGTACGGGTACACAGATACGCAGTATTTT,CASSIEYGYTDTQYF
TRBJ1-5,14,NA,TRBD1,TRBV19,TGTGCCAGTGGGACAGGGCGTTCCAGTCAGCCCCAGCATTTT,CASGTGRSSQPQHF
TRBJ2-7,13,NA,TRBD2,TRBV18,TGTGCCAGCTCACCCGGGACTACCCACGAGCAGTACTTC,CASSPGTTHEQYF
TRBJ1-1,13,NA,NA,TRBV19,TGTGCCAGTAGGGGGCATATGAACACTGAAGCTTTCTTT,CASRGHMNTEAFF
TRBJ1-2,13,NA,NA,TRBV6-5,TGTGCCAGCAGTTACCGACAGAACTATGGCTACACCTTC,CASSYRQNYGYTF
TRBJ2-7,13,NA,TRBD1,TRBV11-2,TGTGCCAGCAGTACGGGGACAGCCTACGAGCAGTACTTC,CASSTGTAYEQYF
TRBJ1-3,16,NA,NA,TRBV7-2,TGTGCCAGCAGCTTAGTTCCGGGGATGCGTGGAAACACCATATATTTT,CASSLVPGMRGNTIYF
TRBJ2-3,15,NA,TRBD2,TRBV5-4,TGTGCCAGCAACGTCATAGCGGGGGGCAAGGCTACGCAGTATTTT,CASNVIAGGKATQYF
TRBJ1-3,12,NA,NA,TRBV11-2,TGTGCCAGCAGCAAGGGGTCGTACACCATATATTTT,CASSKGSYTIYF
TRBJ1-6,16,NA,NA,TRBV5-1,TGCGCCAGCAGCTTGGGGCAGGGCAGCGCTTATTCACCCCTCCACTTT,CASSLGQGSAYSPLHF
TRBJ2-3,16,NA,TRBD2,TRBV5-1,TGCGCCAGCAGCTTGACTAGCGGGATCAGCACAGATACGCAGTATTTT,CASSLTSGISTDTQYF
TRBJ1-5,15,NA,NA,TRBV28,TGTGCCAGCAGTTCCCCAGGGCAGTTAGGGCAGCCCCAGCATTTT,CASSSPGQLGQPQHF
TRBJ2-3,15,NA,NA,TRBV18,TGTGCCAGCTCACCAACGTCAACTAGCACAGATACGCAGTATTTT,CASSPTSTSTDTQYF
TRBJ1-3,12,NA,NA,TRBV6-5,TGCGCCAGCAGTTCGGTTGGAAACACCATATATTTT,CASSSVGNTIYF
TRBJ1-1,13,NA,NA,TRBV10-3,TGTGCCATCAGTGGGTACGGGAACACTGAAGCTTTCTTT,CAISGYGNTEAFF
TRBJ2-1,16,NA,NA,TRBV9,TGTGCCAGCAGCGTAGGGTACAGGGAGGGACACAATGAGCAGTTCTTC,CASSVGYREGHNEQFF
TRBJ2-1,14,NA,NA,TRBV30,TGTGCCTGGAGTGGAGGGAAAACCGGCTATGAGCAGTTCTTC,CAWSGGKTGYEQFF
TRBJ2-7,15,NA,NA,TRBV6-5,TGTGCCAGCAGTTTCGGGACATCGGGAATTGAAGAGCAGTACTTC,CASSFGTSGIEEQYF
TRBJ2-7,16,NA,TRBD1,TRBV10-1,TGCGCCAGCAGTGCCGGGGAGGCAGGGGGCATCTACGAGCAGTACTTC,CASSAGEAGGIYEQYF
TRBJ1-4,14,NA,NA,TRBV5-6,TGTGCCAGCAGCTTCGGAGGTGTTAGGGAAAAACTGTTTTTT,CASSFGGVREKLFF
TRBJ1-2,18,NA,TRBD1,TRBV28,TGTGCCAGCAGTTTATTTTCCGGACAGGGGGCGCTTGAGGGCGGCTACACCTTC,CASSLFSGQGALEGGYTF
TRBJ1-6,14,NA,NA,TRBV19,TGTGCCAGTAGTACGACGGGGGTGAACTCACCCCTCCACTTT,CASSTTGVNSPLHF
TRBJ1-5,14,NA,TRBD1,TRBV28,TGTGCCATCCACGGACAGGGTAGCAATCAGCCCCAGCATTTT,CAIHGQGSNQPQHF
TRBJ2-1,15,NA,TRBD2,TRBV4-1,TGCGCCAGCAGCCCGCTAGCGGGGGGCCTCAATGAGCAGTTCTTC,CASSPLAGGLNEQFF
TRBJ1-4,14,NA,TRBD1,TRBV28,TGTGCCAGCAGTCCCCATACAGGGGGCGGTTGGCTGTTTTTT,CASSPHTGGGWLFF
TRBJ1-1,16,few,NA,TRBV29-1,TGCAGCGTTGAAGGGGGCACGAATTCTATGAACACTGAAGCTTTCTTT,CSVEGGTNSMNTEAFF
TRBJ1-1,13,once,NA,TRBV5-1,TGCGCCAGCAGCTTGGTGACGGACTTCGAAGCTTTCTTT,CASSLVTDFEAFF